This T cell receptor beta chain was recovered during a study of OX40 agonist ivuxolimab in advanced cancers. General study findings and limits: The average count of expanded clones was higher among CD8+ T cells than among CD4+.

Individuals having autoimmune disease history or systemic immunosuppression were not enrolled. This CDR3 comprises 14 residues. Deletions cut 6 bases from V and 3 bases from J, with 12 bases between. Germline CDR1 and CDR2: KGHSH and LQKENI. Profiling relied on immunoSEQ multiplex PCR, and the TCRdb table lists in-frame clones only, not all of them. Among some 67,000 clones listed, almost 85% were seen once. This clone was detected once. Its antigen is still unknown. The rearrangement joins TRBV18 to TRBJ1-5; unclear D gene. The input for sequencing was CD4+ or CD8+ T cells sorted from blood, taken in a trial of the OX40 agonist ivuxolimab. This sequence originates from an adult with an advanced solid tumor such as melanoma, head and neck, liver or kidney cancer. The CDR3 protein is CASSRTGINQPQHF. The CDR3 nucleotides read TGTGCCAGCTCGAGGACTGGGATCAATCAGCCCCAGCATTTT.